Below, 10 T cell receptor beta chains from the same sample are listed, as sequenced in a study of T-cell memory formation after mild COVID-19 (dated by TCRdb to about 2021). Libraries were constructed by 5' RACE. This sample was sequenced with an Illumina NovaSeq 6000. Through fastp at Q25 and MiXCR, TCRdb rebuilt clones from the public reads, retaining in-frame beta chains. CDR3 protein duplicates are merged, each entry listing the most common genes and DNA. This sample comprises 380,000 or so distinct CDR3 sequences, 13% to 15% of them detected only once. In total, the top ten clones hold roughly a fifth of the sample. Sample: PBMCs or a T cell subset sorted from them (not recorded which). The receptors here all came from a man younger than 35 who had mild COVID-19 (a few samples of this study predate the infection). The sample titles of this study are shuffled in the database, so cell type and time point are left out; the donor was told from shared clones.

There are a few counts of this clonotype. The chain recombines TRBV29-1 with TRBJ1-1; tentative D call: TRBD1 (5 bases). The CDR3 is 12 amino acids. The V gene's germline CDR1 is SQVTM and CDR2 ANQGSEA. Trimming removed 3 bases from V and 7 bases from J, with 12 bases in between. The CDR3 DNA reads as TGCAGCGTTGATAGGGGACGAAATGAAGCTTTCTTT. It codes for CSVDRGRNEAFF.

This clonotype was detected many times. V and J are TRBV24-1 and TRBJ2-3; perhaps TRBD1 as D (5 bases). The CDR3 is 15 residues long. Looked up from germline, CDR1 is KGHDR and CDR2 is SFDVKD. Trimming pared 3 bases from V and 3 bases from J, leaving 12 bases between. The CDR3 bases are TGTGCCACCAGTGATATCCAGGGTTGGACAGATACGCAGTATTTT. Its translation: CATSDIQGWTDTQYF.

The table lists this clonotype with a few counts. The chain recombines TRBV6-5 with TRBJ1-2; D is possibly TRBD1 (5 bases). The CDR3 runs 10 residues. Germline V gene sequence: CDR1 MNHEY, CDR2 SVGAGI. The ends were cut back, 6 bases at V and 7 bases at J, with 6 bases in the middle. CDR3 amino acids: CASRGVGYTF. DNA for the CDR3: TGTGCCAGCAGGGGGGTTGGCTACACCTTC.

This clonotype was seen more than once but under ten times. An end of the junction differs from the germline gene, which may be a read error. CDR3 amino acids: CASSEGTVEWGSTF. The CDR3 bases are TGTGCCAGCAGCGAAGGGACCGTGGAGTGGGGCTCAACTTTT. The J gene is TRBJ1-1, the V gene TRBV9; the D gene is possibly TRBD1 (5 bases). CDR1 is SGDLS, CDR2 YYNGEE, per germline. The CDR3 runs to 14 residues.

This clonotype was seen a handful of times. The chain links TRBV18 to TRBJ2-4, with no clear D. V lost 3 bases and J 4 bases, leaving 4 bases between the germline ends. The CDR3 covers 12 residues. Per the germline V gene, CDR1 is KGHSH and CDR2 is LQKENI. CDR3 coding DNA: TGTGCCAGCTCACCGGAAAAAAACATTCAGTACTTC. This codes for CASSPEKNIQYF.

The table lists this clonotype with a few counts. V usage is TRBV12-3 or TRBV12-4 and J usage is TRBJ2-7; 10 positions agree with TRBD2. There are 15 residues in the CDR3. V trimming: 4 bases; J trimming: 2 bases; junction bases outside the gene matches: 5. CDR3 residues: CASSSSGGPTYEQYF. In nucleotides, the CDR3 is TGTGCCAGCAGTTCTAGCGGGGGACCCACCTACGAGCAGTACTTC.

This clonotype turned up a few times. V is TRBV5-6 and J is TRBJ2-3; D unresolved. The germline V gene has CDR1 SGHDT and CDR2 YYEEEE. V lost 1 base, J lost 6 bases, and 15 bases lay in between. The CDR3 runs 15 residues. The CDR3 spells CASSLKWVLSDTQYF. In DNA, the CDR3 is TGTGCCAGCAGCTTGAAATGGGTTCTTTCGGATACGCAGTATTTT.

There are a few counts of this clonotype. The genes are TRBV6-5 and TRBJ2-1; 7 bases are a match to TRBD1. This CDR3 is built from 16 residues. Trimming removed 6 bases from V and 4 bases from J; junction bases left unmatched: 12. CDR1 MNHEY and CDR2 SVGAGI come from the germline V gene. The CDR3 loop reads CASSRQGVPIYNEQFF. For the CDR3, the DNA is TGTGCCAGCAGCCGTCAGGGGGTGCCCATTTACAATGAGCAGTTCTTC.

The rearrangement joins TRBV20-1 to TRBJ2-7; 7 bases align to TRBD1. CDR1 is DFQATT and CDR2 is SNEGSKA in the germline V gene (reference sequence). This CDR3 region has 14 residues. J gave up 4 bases and V 1 base, and 7 bases lay outside the gene matches. The CDR3 loop reads CSARASGQKYEQYF. The DNA for the CDR3 is TGCAGTGCTAGAGCCTCGGGACAGAAGTACGAGCAGTACTTC.

The chain joins TRBV27 to TRBJ2-7; 12 nucleotides align to TRBD2. J lost 0 bases, V lost 6 bases, and 9 bases had no gene match. Germline CDR1 and CDR2: MNHEY and SMNVEV (reference sequence). The CDR3 contains 17 residues. The DNA of the CDR3 is TGTGCCAGCAGGGGGACTAGCGGGCTAAAAAGCTCCTACGAGCAGTACTTC. Protein sequence: CASRGTSGLKSSYEQYF.